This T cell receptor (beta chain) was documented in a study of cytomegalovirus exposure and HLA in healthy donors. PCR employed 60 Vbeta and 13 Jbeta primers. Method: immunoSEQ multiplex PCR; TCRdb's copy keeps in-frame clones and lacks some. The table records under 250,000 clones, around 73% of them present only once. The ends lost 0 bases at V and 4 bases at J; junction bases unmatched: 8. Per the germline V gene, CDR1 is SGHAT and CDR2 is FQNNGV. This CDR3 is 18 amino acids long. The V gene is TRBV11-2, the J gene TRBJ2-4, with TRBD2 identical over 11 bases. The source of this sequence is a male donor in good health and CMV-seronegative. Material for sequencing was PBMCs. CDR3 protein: CASSLDLVAGGSKNIQYF. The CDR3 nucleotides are TGTGCCAGCAGCTTAGATCTGGTAGCGGGAGGGTCTAAAAACATTCAGTACTTC.